Each of the 16 T cell receptor beta chains below was sequenced from the same sample in a study of T cell responses to AZD1222 COVID-19 vaccine. Data came from immunoSEQ multiplex PCR; TCRdb stores just in-frame clones and leaves some out. The table has 80,000 or so clones, more than 60% seen once. The sequencing here drew on peripheral blood, taken 28 days after the second dose of the MenACWY control vaccine. These receptors were taken from an adult who received the MenACWY meningococcal vaccine as a control.

The chain couples TRBV12-3 or TRBV12-4 to TRBJ2-3; D uncertain. The CDR3 contains 12 residues. Trimming took off 3 bases at V and 3 bases at J, with 4 bases between the two ends. CDR3 DNA sequence: TGTGCCAGCAGTTTGGTTACAGATACGCAGTATTTT. Translation gives CASSLVTDTQYF.

This sequence joins TRBV2 and TRBJ1-6, with D perhaps TRBD1 (5 bases). CDR1 is SNHLY, CDR2 FYNNEI, per germline. CDR3 size: 16 residues. Between the trimmed V and J ends, which lost 4 bases and 5 bases, there was a span of 15 bases. The CDR3 sequence: CASSVRGALNNSPLHF. The CDR3, as DNA: TGTGCCAGCAGTGTCCGAGGGGCCCTGAATAATTCACCCCTCCACTTT.

The table lists this clone with a few counts. The V and J genes are TRBV19 and TRBJ2-2; no firm D call. Trimming cost V 3 bases and J 6 bases, with 11 bases left between them. The CDR3 contains 14 residues. Germline CDR1 is LNHDA and CDR2 is SQIVND (reference sequence). The CDR3: CASSIGREAGELFF. CDR3 nucleotide sequence: TGTGCCAGTAGTATCGGTCGCGAAGCCGGGGAGCTGTTTTTT.

This chain joins TRBV7-2 and TRBJ2-7, with D hard to call. This CDR3 has 13 amino acids. Trimming cost V 2 bases and J 2 bases, with 7 bases left between them. Germline CDR1 and CDR2: SGHTA and FQGNSA. CDR3 nucleotides: TGTGCCAGCAGCTTATCACAACCCTACGAGCAGTACTTC. Protein product: CASSLSQPYEQYF.

This clone was observed a single time. The chain joins TRBV7-8 to TRBJ2-7; a possible D gene is TRBD1 (5 bases). V lost 1 base and J lost 1, with 11 bases in between. Germline CDR1 is SGHVS and CDR2 is FQNEAQ. This CDR3 comprises 15 residues. DNA for the CDR3: TGTGCCAGCAGCTTAGGAACAGGCGATTCCTACGAGCAGTACTTC. Translating it yields CASSLGTGDSYEQYF.

The chain couples TRBV11-2 to TRBJ1-5; possible D gene TRBD1, 6 bases. Germline CDR1 is SGHAT and CDR2 is FQNNGV. This CDR3 region has 15 residues. The V end lost 5 bases, the J end lost 4 bases, and 15 bases lay between the germline ends. The chain's CDR3 is CASSPGTMPNQPQHF. CDR3 sequence (DNA): TGTGCCAGCAGCCCAGGGACAATGCCTAATCAGCCCCAGCATTTT.

The genes are TRBV2 and TRBJ2-5; the match to TRBD2 covers 8 bases. Germline loops: CDR1 SNHLY, CDR2 FYNNEI. This CDR3 has 16 residues. With 5 bases clipped from V and 2 bases from J, the junction kept 10 bases outside the gene matches. DNA of the CDR3: TGTGCCAGCAGTTCGGACCTTAGCGGGGATCAAGAGACCCAGTACTTC. Amino acid sequence: CASSSDLSGDQETQYF.

The V and J genes are TRBV12-3 or TRBV12-4 and TRBJ1-2; the D is unclear. V was pared by 0 bases and J by 8 bases, with 10 bases between. This CDR3 is built from 13 residues. The CDR3: CASSLAGSPGYTF. The CDR3 nucleotides read TGTGCCAGCAGTTTAGCGGGTTCACCGGGCTACACCTTC.

The chain combines TRBV20-1 with TRBJ1-2; D call uncertain. The CDR3 is 11 amino acids. The germline gives CDR1 DFQATT, CDR2 SNEGSKA (reference sequence). V shed 6 bases and J shed 4 bases, with 9 bases lying between them. The CDR3, as DNA: TGCAGTGCCCCGACGGCCTATGGCTACACCTTC. As protein: CSAPTAYGYTF.

The J gene is TRBJ1-2, the V gene TRBV28, with D possibly TRBD1 on 5 matching bases. Trimming shortened V by 3 bases and J by 7 bases, and 15 bases separated the two germline ends. CDR3 length: 14 residues. Germline CDR1 and CDR2: MDHEN and SYDVKM. The CDR3: CASSLTAWGSGYTF. As DNA, the CDR3 is TGTGCCAGCAGTTTGACCGCTTGGGGGTCTGGCTACACCTTC.

The CDR3 sequence: CASSWGGDGTEAFF. DNA for the CDR3: TGTGCCAGCAGCTGGGGGGGGGACGGCACTGAAGCTTTCTTT. The gene calls are TRBV6-2 or TRBV6-3 and TRBJ1-1; maybe TRBD1 (5 bases). Germline V gene data show CDR1 as MNHEY and CDR2 as SVGEGT. Trimming pared 6 bases from V and 4 bases from J, leaving 15 bases between. CDR3 length equals 14 residues.

The rearrangement uses TRBV5-6 and TRBJ2-3, with 10 bases matching TRBD1. Germline V lookup: CDR1 SGHDT, CDR2 YYEEEE. V lost 6 bases to trimming and J lost 1 base; unmatched junction nucleotides: 5. This CDR3 is built from 15 residues. CDR3 in amino acids: CASTGTGVGTDTQYF. CDR3 in DNA: TGTGCCAGCACCGGGACAGGGGTGGGCACAGATACGCAGTATTTT.

The chain carries TRBV18 and TRBJ2-2, with no clear D. CDR3 length: 12 amino acids. Trimming removed 11 bases from V and 0 bases from J, with 7 bases in between. The germline V gene has CDR1 KGHSH and CDR2 LQKENI. The CDR3 spells CAAGSNTGELFF. CDR3 coding DNA: TGTGCCGCCGGCTCGAACACCGGGGAGCTGTTTTTT.

The chain is built from TRBV30 and TRBJ1-4; 12 bases agree with TRBD1. The CDR3 runs 14 residues. Germline loops: CDR1 GTSNPN, CDR2 SVGIG (reference sequence). V shed 5 bases and J 10 bases; nucleotides not matched to a gene: 8. Written as DNA, the CDR3 is TGTGCCTGGGCCCGGGACAGGGGGCCGGGAAAACTGTTTTTT. It is translated as CAWARDRGPGKLFF.

The chain has TRBV7-8 and TRBJ2-2; D not resolved. Germline CDR1 SGHVS, CDR2 FQNEAQ. CDR3 length equals 14 residues. V shed 3 bases and J shed 4 bases, with 9 bases lying between them. The CDR3 region has the DNA TGTGCCAGCAGCTTCTTACAGCCCACCGGGGAGCTGTTTTTT. Its translation is CASSFLQPTGELFF.

The chain carries TRBV10-3 and TRBJ2-1, with TRBD1 identical over 11 bases. The length of the CDR3 is 16 residues. Germline CDR1 reads ENHRY; CDR2 reads SYGVKD. CDR3 sequence reads: CATKSGQGADGGEQFF. Here the CDR3 DNA reads TGTGCTACCAAATCTGGACAGGGGGCGGATGGGGGTGAGCAGTTCTTC.